One sample yielded the 25 T cell receptor beta chains listed below, sequenced in a study of shared clonotypes between healthy human individuals. Data came from immunoSEQ multiplex PCR; TCRdb stores just in-frame clones and leaves some out. The table lists about 1.1 million clones, 60% to 85% of them singletons. Sequenced: memory CD4+ T cells from PBMCs. The subset is: CD45RA-negative fraction. The receptors shown here come from a man aged 18-30 years in good health. Some clones in this sample may be carry-over from other donors' samples.

The chain recombines TRBV7-9 with TRBJ1-1; D remains ambiguous. Germline lookup yields CDR1 SEHNR and CDR2 FQNEAQ (reference sequence). The CDR3 length is 12 residues. V gave up 5 bases and J gave up 6 bases, with 10 bases separating them. The DNA for the CDR3 is TGTGCCAGCAGCCAAGGCCTTGCTGAAGCTTTCTTT. Its protein is CASSQGLAEAFF.

This clone occurred once. The rearrangement uses TRBV11-2 and TRBJ2-7; TRBD2 matches at 13 bases. The CDR3 totals 15 residues. Losses at the gene ends were 5 bases for V and 5 bases for J; bases not matched to a gene: 6. CDR1 is SGHAT and CDR2 is FQNNGV in the germline V gene. The CDR3 sequence is CASSLRTSGSHEQYF. In DNA, the CDR3 is TGTGCCAGCAGCCTGCGGACTAGCGGGAGCCACGAGCAGTACTTC. Full variable domain (remainder filled in from reference TRBV11-2 and TRBJ2-7): EAGVAQSPRYKIIEKRQSVAFWCNPISGHATLYWYQQILGQGPKLLIQFQNNGVVDDSQLPKDRFSAERLKGVDSTLKIQPAKLEDSAVYLCASSLRTSGSHEQYFGPGTRLTVT.

The chain recombines TRBV6-5 with TRBJ2-6; tentatively, D is TRBD1 (6 bases). V shed 5 bases and J shed 3 bases, with 11 bases lying between them. Germline-derived CDR1 and CDR2 are MNHEY and SVGAGI. The CDR3 has 15 amino acids. CDR3 region: CASSAGVGGANVLTF. As DNA, the CDR3 is TGTGCCAGCAGTGCAGGGGTTGGTGGGGCCAACGTCCTGACTTTC.

The gene calls are TRBV4-1 and TRBJ2-7; D possibly uses TRBD1 or TRBD2 (5 bases each). The germline V gene encodes CDR1 MGHRA and CDR2 YSYEKL. The CDR3 covers 12 residues. The V and J ends lost 1 base and 4 bases respectively, with 5 bases between them. The DNA for the CDR3 is TGCGCCAGCAGCCAAGGGGGGTACGAGCAGTACTTC. Residues: CASSQGGYEQYF.

This chain connects TRBV13 to TRBJ1-2; perhaps TRBD1 as D (5 bases). The CDR3 runs 13 residues. The germline V gene encodes CDR1 PRHDT and CDR2 FYEKMQ (reference sequence). V gave up 4 bases and J gave up 4 bases, with 10 bases separating them. The CDR3 DNA follows: TGTGCCAGCAGCTCGGGACGGTTCTATGGCTACACCTTC. Its protein product is CASSSGRFYGYTF.

This clone was recorded once. The chain joins TRBV9 to TRBJ2-7; tentatively, D is TRBD1 or TRBD2 (5 bases each). Trimming shortened V by 0 bases and J by 6 bases, and 16 bases separated the two germline ends. Germline assignment: CDR1 SGDLS and CDR2 YYNGEE. CDR3 length: 15 residues. The CDR3 loop reads CASSVGGSGFAEQYF. DNA for the CDR3: TGTGCCAGCAGCGTAGGGGGGTCAGGGTTTGCCGAGCAGTACTTC. Based on the CDR3 plus reference TRBV9 and TRBJ2-7, the full variable domain is DSGVTQTPKHLITATGQRVTLRCSPRSGDLSVYWYQQSLDQGLQFLIQYYNGEERAKGNILERFSAQQFPDLHSELNLSSLELGDSALYFCASSVGGSGFAEQYFGPGTRLTVT.

Many counts were recorded for this clone. The genes are TRBV4-1 and TRBJ1-4; 12 bases are a match to TRBD1. The CDR3 sequence is 15 residues long. Trimming at V came to 5 bases and at J to 7 bases, leaving 5 bases not matched to a gene. In germline, CDR1 is MGHRA, CDR2 YSYEKL. Here the CDR3 DNA reads TGCGCCAGCAGCAACCGGGACAGGGGGCCTGAAAAACTGTTTTTT. Translating gives CASSNRDRGPEKLFF.

The chain has TRBV7-2 and TRBJ1-2; D not resolved. Germline loops: CDR1 SGHTA, CDR2 FQGNSA. V lost 4 bases and J lost 5, with 11 bases in between. This CDR3 spans 13 amino acids. For the CDR3, the DNA is TGTGCCAGCAGCTCCAGCGGCGGATATGGCTACACCTTC. Protein sequence: CASSSSGGYGYTF.

This chain connects TRBV5-4 to TRBJ2-3, with 11 bases that match TRBD1. The CDR3 has 16 residues. Germline V gene sequence: CDR1 SGHNT, CDR2 YYREEE (reference sequence). Trimming at V came to 4 bases and at J to 6 bases, leaving 10 bases not matched to a gene. The CDR3 DNA follows: TGTGCCAGCAGCCCCGGACAGGGGGCACTCAGGGATACGCAGTATTTT. This gives the protein CASSPGQGALRDTQYF.

Details on this clone: In the same sample, other DNA sequences code for this CDR3. The chain couples TRBV30 to TRBJ1-3; D is unclear. Germline assignment: CDR1 GTSNPN and CDR2 SVGIG (reference sequence). There are 13 residues in the CDR3. V lost 0 bases to trimming and J lost 3 bases, with 6 bases between them. DNA of the CDR3: TGTGCCTGGAGTGTCGGTGGTGGAAACACCATATATTTT. This sequence encodes CAWSVGGGNTIYF.

The V gene is TRBV4-2, the J gene TRBJ1-5; the D is unclear. Germline assignment: CDR1 LGHNA and CDR2 YNFKEQ. The germline V and J ends were trimmed by 0 bases and 3 bases, with 12 bases remaining between them. This CDR3 spans 16 amino acids. The CDR3 here is CASSQDVGQLNQPQHF. For the CDR3, the DNA is TGTGCCAGCAGCCAAGACGTTGGCCAGCTCAATCAGCCCCAGCATTTT.

This sequence joins TRBV5-3 and TRBJ1-1, with 7 positions matching TRBD1. TRBV5-3 is annotated as an ORF whose role is uncertain. The CDR3 has 13 residues. After removal of 1 base from V and 4 bases from J, the junction contained 1 base not matched to a gene. DNA for the CDR3: TGTGCCAGAAGCTTGACAGGGGTCACTGAAGCTTTCTTT. Protein product: CARSLTGVTEAFF.

The chain employs TRBV11-1 and TRBJ2-7; 7 positions match TRBD1. Germline lookup yields CDR1 SGHAT and CDR2 FQDESV (reference sequence). This CDR3 has 14 amino acids. The ends lost 5 bases at V and 0 bases at J; junction bases unmatched: 4. The DNA of the CDR3 is TGTGCCAGCAGCGGACAGGCCGACTCCTACGAGCAGTACTTC. Its protein product is CASSGQADSYEQYF.

J is TRBJ2-5 and V is TRBV27; D ambiguous. This CDR3 comprises 13 residues. Germline values: CDR1 MNHEY, CDR2 SMNVEV (reference sequence). The V and J ends lost 4 bases and 0 bases respectively, with 6 bases between them. In DNA, the CDR3 is TGTGCCAGCAGTTACACAGACCAAGAGACCCAGTACTTC. Protein product: CASSYTDQETQYF.

This sequence joins TRBV30 and TRBJ2-1, with 12 nucleotides matching TRBD2. Germline V gene lookup returns CDR1 GTSNPN and CDR2 SVGIG (reference sequence). The CDR3 is made up of 14 amino acids. After removal of 8 bases from V and 10 bases from J, the junction contained 12 bases not matched to a gene. The CDR3 reads CARRTSGKGEEQFF. In DNA form, the CDR3 reads TGTGCCCGAAGGACTAGCGGGAAGGGGGAGGAGCAGTTCTTC. The variable domain in full, with the rest retrieved from reference TRBV30 and TRBJ2-1, is SQTIHQWPATLVQPVGSPLSLECTVEGTSNPNLYWYRQAAGRGLQLLFYSVGIGQISSEVPQNLSASRPQDRQFILSSKKLLLSDSGFYLCARRTSGKGEEQFFGPGTRLTVL.

In its sample, this clone was seen many times. V is TRBV5-8 and J is TRBJ2-3, with TRBD2 identical over 7 bases. There are 13 residues in the CDR3. Trimming removed 2 bases from V and 3 bases from J; junction bases left unmatched: 0. From germline, CDR1 is SGHTS and CDR2 YDEGEE. CDR3: CASSLAGTDTQYF. CDR3 DNA sequence: TGTGCCAGCAGCTTAGCGGGGACAGATACGCAGTATTTT.

V gene TRBV27 combines with J gene TRBJ2-2; the match to TRBD1 covers 7 bases. Germline CDR1 reads MNHEY; CDR2 reads SMNVEV (reference sequence). The CDR3 length is 16 residues. V shed 8 bases and J 0 bases; nucleotides not matched to a gene: 9. The CDR3 nucleotides are TGTGCCAGCCACCCTGAGAGGGGGCCGAACACCGGGGAGCTGTTTTTT. Protein sequence: CASHPERGPNTGELFF.

Points on this clone: The identical CDR3 is also encoded by other nucleotide sequences in the sample. This chain joins TRBV7-9 and TRBJ1-1; TRBD1 agrees at 7 bases. The germline CDR1 and CDR2 sequences are SEHNR and FQNEAQ (reference sequence). Trimming took 5 bases from V and 3 from J; bases not matched to a gene: 9. The CDR3 spans 15 residues. CDR3 residues: CASSPQGGEDTEAFF. CDR3 DNA: TGTGCCAGCAGCCCCCAGGGGGGAGAGGACACTGAAGCTTTCTTT.

This clone was seen once. The chain joins TRBV9 to TRBJ1-2; D perhaps matches TRBD1 (6 bases). Germline V gene lookup returns CDR1 SGDLS and CDR2 YYNGEE. V was clipped by 4 bases and J by 4 bases, with 8 bases between them. This CDR3 spans 12 amino acids. The CDR3, as DNA: TGTGCCAGCAGCAGGGACATCTATGGCTACACCTTC. Encoded protein: CASSRDIYGYTF. Variable domain in full (rest from reference TRBV9 and TRBJ1-2): DSGVTQTPKHLITATGQRVTLRCSPRSGDLSVYWYQQSLDQGLQFLIQYYNGEERAKGNILERFSAQQFPDLHSELNLSSLELGDSALYFCASSRDIYGYTFGSGTRLTVV.

This clone was recorded at least ten times. This chain connects TRBV27 to TRBJ2-7; 7 positions agree with TRBD1. The CDR3 totals 14 residues. V was clipped by 3 bases and J by 7 bases; unmatched bases: 9. The V gene's germline CDR1 is MNHEY and CDR2 SMNVEV (reference sequence). The CDR3 sequence is CASSFRGQFTEQYF. In DNA form, the CDR3 reads TGTGCCAGCAGTTTTAGGGGACAGTTCACTGAGCAGTACTTC.

The chain recombines TRBV7-2 with TRBJ2-2; 9 bases agree with TRBD2. The trim removed 4 bases at V and 8 bases at J, leaving 8 bases unmatched. From germline, CDR1 is SGHTA and CDR2 FQGNSA. This CDR3 is built from 15 residues. This CDR3 reads CASSWMGLAAGELFF. The CDR3 DNA sequence: TGTGCCAGCAGCTGGATGGGACTAGCAGCTGGGGAGCTGTTTTTT.

Concerning this clone itself: The sample contains more than one DNA sequence encoding this CDR3. The J gene is TRBJ2-5, the V gene TRBV27, with D uncertain. Germline assignment: CDR1 MNHEY and CDR2 SMNVEV (reference sequence). The CDR3 covers 12 residues. Trimming took 0 bases from V and 5 from J, leaving 4 bases between them. The CDR3 sequence is CASSLSGETQYF. The CDR3 coding sequence is TGTGCCAGCAGTTTATCCGGGGAGACCCAGTACTTC.

This clone has just a few counts. V is TRBV7-2 and J is TRBJ1-2; D uncertain. With 1 base removed from V and 4 bases from J, the gap between germline ends came to 13 bases. Per the germline V gene, CDR1 is SGHTA and CDR2 is FQGNSA. The CDR3 consists of 15 residues. CDR3 in amino acids: CASSLGQNSFYGYTF. In nucleotides, the CDR3 is TGTGCCAGCAGCTTAGGGCAGAATTCTTTCTATGGCTACACCTTC.

A word on this clone: Additional DNA sequences in this sample encode the identical CDR3. The chain combines TRBV19 with TRBJ2-7; TRBD1 matches 8 bases. The CDR3 contains 14 residues. Germline CDR1 reads LNHDA; CDR2 reads SQIVND (reference sequence). Trimming removed 7 bases from V and 2 bases from J; junction bases left unmatched: 7. CDR3 nucleotide sequence: TGTGCCAGTACTCCCGGACAGGGCCCCTACGAGCAGTACTTC. This encodes CASTPGQGPYEQYF.

The chain employs TRBV7-2 and TRBJ2-5; TRBD2 might be the D (5 bases). CDR3 length: 16 residues. V lost 5 bases to trimming and J lost 2 bases, with 18 bases between them. Germline V CDR1 and CDR2: SGHTA, FQGNSA. CDR3 sequence (DNA): TGTGCCAGCAGCACCATTTGGACTCTTCCGCAAGAGACCCAGTACTTC. Translating gives CASSTIWTLPQETQYF.